A selection of T cell receptor beta chains follows, all from one sample in a study of cytomegalovirus exposure and HLA in healthy donors. This table comes from immunoSEQ multiplex PCR, and its TCRdb copy is limited to in-frame clones, with some not included. Of some 84,000 clones listed, approximately 91% were seen once; the top ten hold around 2.1%. Input material: PBMCs. These receptors were taken from a young man in good health and CMV-seronegative. Both conserved end residues are part of each CDR3. D genes are given only for firm matches. A row's size may be missing; if present it is once, few, many or a size class.

j_call d_call v_call clone_size cdr3_nt cdr3_aa
TRBJ1-2 TRBD1 TRBV10-1 - TGCGCCAGCAGTAGGACAGGGGACAACTATGGCTACACCTTC CASSRTGDNYGYTF
TRBJ2-3 TRBD2 TRBV19 - TGTGCCAGTATGGGACTAGCGGCAGATACGCAGTATTTT CASMGLAADTQYF
TRBJ2-5 TRBD1 TRBV19 - TGTGCCAGTAGTACGCAGGGGGCGGGTGAGACCCAGTACTTC CASSTQGAGETQYF
TRBJ2-5 - TRBV7-2 - TGTGCCAGCAGCTTAGTCGTTAGTCGGGAGACCCAGTACTTC CASSLVVSRETQYF
TRBJ2-3 - TRBV27 - TGTGCCAGCAGTGACTCCAGGGAGGATTTTGCAGATACGCAGTATTTT CASSDSREDFADTQYF
TRBJ2-1 TRBD2 TRBV29-1 - TGCAGCGTTGGCGGGGGGCCGACCACCAACAATGAGCAGTTCTTC CSVGGGPTTNNEQFF
TRBJ1-5 - TRBV7-9 - TGTGCCAGCAGCTTCGAAGGGGGCAATCAGCCCCAGCATTTT CASSFEGGNQPQHF
TRBJ1-2 TRBD1 TRBV7-9 once TGTGCCAGCAGCGGCGACAGGGGGGATGGCTACACCTTC CASSGDRGDGYTF
TRBJ1-2 TRBD1 TRBV28 - TGTGCCAGCACCGGGACAGACCAGTATGGCTACACCTTC CASTGTDQYGYTF
TRBJ1-5 TRBD1 TRBV18 - TGTGCCAGCTCACAAGACAGGGCCCAGAGCAATCAGCCCCAGCATTTT CASSQDRAQSNQPQHF
TRBJ1-6 - TRBV9 - TGTGCCAGCAGCGTAGATCGGGCGGGGACTTCACCCCTCCACTTT CASSVDRAGTSPLHF
TRBJ1-1 - TRBV30 - TGTGCCTGGGACAGGACAGACCTGACTGAAGCTTTCTTT CAWDRTDLTEAFF
TRBJ1-1 TRBD1 TRBV5-1 - TGCGCCAGCAGCCCTGGGACAGTGAACACTGAAGCTTTCTTT CASSPGTVNTEAFF
TRBJ2-5 - TRBV5-5 - TGTGCCAGCAGCTCCTGGGGGCGTGAGACCCAGTACTTC CASSSWGRETQYF
TRBJ2-1 TRBD1 TRBV4-1 - TGCGCCAGCAGCCGTGACAGGGATATACGCAATGAGCAGTTCTTC CASSRDRDIRNEQFF
TRBJ2-5 - TRBV2 - TGTGCCAGCAGTGATCCGGGACAACCCCAAGAGACCCAGTACTTC CASSDPGQPQETQYF
TRBJ2-1 - TRBV5-1 - TGCGCCAGCAGCTTGACCAGCGGGCCTTACAATGAGCAGTTCTTC CASSLTSGPYNEQFF
TRBJ1-5 - TRBV2 - TGTGCCAGCACGAAAGATATGATGGCGACAGGCTATAGCAATCAGCCCCAGCATTTT CASTKDMMATGYSNQPQHF
TRBJ2-2 TRBD1 TRBV28 - TGTGCCAGCAGTCTCTCAGGGGGCATCCCCGGGGAGCTGTTTTTT CASSLSGGIPGELFF
TRBJ2-7 TRBD2 TRBV7-9 - TGTGCCAGCAGCTTAGGGGGACTAACCCACGAGCAGTACTTC CASSLGGLTHEQYF
TRBJ1-3 - TRBV19 - TGTGCCAGTAGTATTACCCAGGCTGGAAACACCATATATTTT CASSITQAGNTIYF
TRBJ2-1 - TRBV5-4 - TGTGCCAGCAGCTTGGCGGGTGGGAGGCCCCCCAATGAGCAGTTCTTC CASSLAGGRPPNEQFF
TRBJ1-5 TRBD1 TRBV6-1 few TGTGCCAGCGAAGCCGCCCCGGGACAGGGTCTCCAGCATTTT CASEAAPGQGLQHF
TRBJ2-7 - TRBV2 - TGTGCCAGCAGGGGGGACACGTTCTACGAGCAGTACTTC CASRGDTFYEQYF
TRBJ2-3 TRBD2 TRBV9 - TGTGCCAGCAGCCCTACCCTAGCGGGGTCAGATACGCAGTATTTT CASSPTLAGSDTQYF
TRBJ1-2 - TRBV5-4 - TGTGCCAGCAGCCTAGACAGGACACACTATGGCTACACCTTC CASSLDRTHYGYTF
TRBJ1-1 - TRBV19 - TGTGCCAGTAGTATAGATGGGGGACTCACTGAAGCTTTCTTT CASSIDGGLTEAFF
TRBJ1-2 - TRBV2 once TGTGCCAGCAGTGATTTGGCCTTCTATGGCTACACCTTC CASSDLAFYGYTF
TRBJ2-2 - TRBV5-4 - TGTGCCAGCAGCTTAGGAAGACACGACACCGGGGAGCTGTTTTTT CASSLGRHDTGELFF
TRBJ2-7 - TRBV6-1 - TGTGCCAGCAGTGAAGCCCGGCTAGCCTACGAGCAGTACTTC CASSEARLAYEQYF
TRBJ2-7 TRBD1 TRBV2 - TGTGCCAGCAGAGAACAGGGGAGCTCCTACGAGCAGTACTTC CASREQGSSYEQYF
TRBJ1-6 - TRBV15 - TGTGCCACCAGCTGGAGGGGGGGAGTCAACTATAATTCACCCCTCCACTTT CATSWRGGVNYNSPLHF
TRBJ1-4 TRBD1 TRBV4-2 once TGTGCCAGCAGCGCAAGACAGGGGGATAATGAAAAACTGTTTTTT CASSARQGDNEKLFF
TRBJ2-7 TRBD2 TRBV11-2 - TGTGCCAGCAGCTTAGTGCTAGCGGGGAACGAGCAGTACTTC CASSLVLAGNEQYF
TRBJ1-1 TRBD1 TRBV4-1 - TGCGCCAGCAGTGCTACTCCCGGGACAGGGGGCTTCACTGAAGCTTTCTTT CASSATPGTGGFTEAFF
TRBJ1-2 - TRBV18 - TGTGCCAGCTCACCGACAAACAACTATGGCTACACCTTC CASSPTNNYGYTF
TRBJ1-3 - TRBV7-9 once TGTGCCAGCAGCCCAGCGGGGGTATCAAACACCATATATTTT CASSPAGVSNTIYF
TRBJ1-1 TRBD1 TRBV2 - TGTGCCAGCGGGACAGCGACGAACACTGAAGCTTTCTTT CASGTATNTEAFF
TRBJ2-2 - TRBV9 - TGTGCCAGTACACCAACTGCCGGGACACTGAACACCGGGGAGCTGTTTTTT CASTPTAGTLNTGELFF
TRBJ1-1 - TRBV12-5 - TGTGCTAGTGTAGATTTCACTGAAGCTTTCTTT CASVDFTEAFF
TRBJ1-5 - TRBV28 - TGTGCCAGCAAACGGCCGGGTCAGCCCCAGCATTTT CASKRPGQPQHF
TRBJ2-5 - TRBV10-1 few TGCGCCAGCAGTGAGCGGGGTAACCAAGAGACCCAGTACTTC CASSERGNQETQYF
TRBJ2-1 TRBD2 TRBV9 - TGTGCCAGCAGCGTAGGCTCAGCGGGAGGCCCCTCCAATGAGCAGTTCTTC CASSVGSAGGPSNEQFF
TRBJ2-1 TRBD2 TRBV11-3 once TGTGCCAGCAGCCCGACTAGACTAGCGGGAGGTAATGAGCAGTTCTTC CASSPTRLAGGNEQFF
TRBJ2-7 - TRBV5-1 - TGCGCCAGCAGCTTGGCCGTATCCGGGGTCCACCCCTACGAGCAGTACTTC CASSLAVSGVHPYEQYF
TRBJ2-1 TRBD2 TRBV2 - TGTGCCCAGCCCCGGCATTCCAAGGCGGGGGGGAATGAGCAGTTCTTC CAQPRHSKAGGNEQFF
TRBJ1-5 TRBD1 TRBV28 - TGTGCCAGCCGGGACAGGGGGCTCGGCAATCAGCCCCAGCATTTT CASRDRGLGNQPQHF
TRBJ1-2 - TRBV28 - TGTGCCAGCAGTTCCGCCCCCCTAGCGGACTTC CASSSAPLADF
TRBJ1-5 - TRBV6-6 - TGTGCCAGCAGCAGGGACAATCAGCCCCAGCATTTT CASSRDNQPQHF